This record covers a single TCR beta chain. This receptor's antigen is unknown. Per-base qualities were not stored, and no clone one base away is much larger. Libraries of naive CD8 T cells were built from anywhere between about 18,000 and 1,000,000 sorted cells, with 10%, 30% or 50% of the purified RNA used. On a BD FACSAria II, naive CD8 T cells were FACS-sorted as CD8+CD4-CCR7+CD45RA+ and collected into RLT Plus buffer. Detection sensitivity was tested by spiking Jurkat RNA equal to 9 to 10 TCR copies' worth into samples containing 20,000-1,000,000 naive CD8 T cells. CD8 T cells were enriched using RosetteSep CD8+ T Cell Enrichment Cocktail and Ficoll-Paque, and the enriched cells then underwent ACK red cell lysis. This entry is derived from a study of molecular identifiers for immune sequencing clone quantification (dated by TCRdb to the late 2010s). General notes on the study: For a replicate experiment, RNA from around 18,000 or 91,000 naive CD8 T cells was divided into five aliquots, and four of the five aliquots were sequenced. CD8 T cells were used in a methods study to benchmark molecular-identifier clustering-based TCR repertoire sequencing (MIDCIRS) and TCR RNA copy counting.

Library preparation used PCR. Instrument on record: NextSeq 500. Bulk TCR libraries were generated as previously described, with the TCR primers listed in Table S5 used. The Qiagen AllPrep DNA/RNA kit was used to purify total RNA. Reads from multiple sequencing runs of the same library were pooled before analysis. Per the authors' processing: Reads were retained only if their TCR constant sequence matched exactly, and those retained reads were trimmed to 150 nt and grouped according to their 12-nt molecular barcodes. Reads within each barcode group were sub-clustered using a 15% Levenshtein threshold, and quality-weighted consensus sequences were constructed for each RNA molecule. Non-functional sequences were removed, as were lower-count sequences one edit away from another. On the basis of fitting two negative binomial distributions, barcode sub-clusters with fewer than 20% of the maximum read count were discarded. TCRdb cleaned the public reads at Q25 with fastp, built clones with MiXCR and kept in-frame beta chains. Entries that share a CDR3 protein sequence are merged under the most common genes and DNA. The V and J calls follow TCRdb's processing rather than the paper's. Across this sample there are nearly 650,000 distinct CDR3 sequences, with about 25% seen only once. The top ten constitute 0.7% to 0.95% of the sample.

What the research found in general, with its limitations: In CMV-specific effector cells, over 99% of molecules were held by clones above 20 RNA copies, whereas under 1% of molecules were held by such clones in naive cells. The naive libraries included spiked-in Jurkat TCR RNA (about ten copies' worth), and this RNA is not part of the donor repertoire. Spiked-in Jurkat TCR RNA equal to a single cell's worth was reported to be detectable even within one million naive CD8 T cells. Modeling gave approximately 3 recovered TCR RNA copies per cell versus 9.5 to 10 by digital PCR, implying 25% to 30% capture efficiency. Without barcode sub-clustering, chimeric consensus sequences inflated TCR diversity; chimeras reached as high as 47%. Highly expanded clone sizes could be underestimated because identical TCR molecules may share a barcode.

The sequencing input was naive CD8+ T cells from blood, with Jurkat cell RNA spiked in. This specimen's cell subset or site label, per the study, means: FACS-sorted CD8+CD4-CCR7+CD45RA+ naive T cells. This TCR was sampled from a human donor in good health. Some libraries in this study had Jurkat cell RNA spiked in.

Here the CDR3 is given as CASSYGTDTGELFF. The DNA is TGTGCCAGCAGTTACGGTACCGACACCGGGGAGCTGTTTTTT. This chain joins TRBV6-5 to TRBJ2-2; the D gene lacks a confident call. Including cysteine and phenylalanine, the CDR3 has 14 amino acids. Of the read, only the CDR3 DNA is kept; its 42 bases are in frame from base 1. Based on the germline V gene, the CDR1 and CDR2 sequences are MNHEY and SVGAGI. V drops 2 bases and J drops 3 bases, leaving 7 bases in between.